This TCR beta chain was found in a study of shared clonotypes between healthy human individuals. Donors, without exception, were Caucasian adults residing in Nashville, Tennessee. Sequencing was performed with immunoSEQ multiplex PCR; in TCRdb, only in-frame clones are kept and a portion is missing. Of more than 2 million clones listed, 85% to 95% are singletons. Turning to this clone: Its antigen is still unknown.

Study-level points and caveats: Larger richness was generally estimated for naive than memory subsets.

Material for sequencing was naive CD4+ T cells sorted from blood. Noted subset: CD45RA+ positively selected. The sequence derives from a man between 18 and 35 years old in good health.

Written as DNA, the CDR3 is TGTGCCAGCTCAGGGACTAGCGGGAGAGACGAGCAGTTCTTC. Amino acids: CASSGTSGRDEQFF. This rearrangement joins TRBV18 to TRBJ2-1; the match to TRBD2 covers 14 bases. The germline V gene has CDR1 KGHSH and CDR2 LQKENI. The length of the CDR3 is 14 residues. Germline trimming cut 5 bases from V and 10 bases from J; bases unmatched to any gene: 4. Together with reference TRBV18 and TRBJ2-1, the CDR3 gives the full variable domain: NAGVMQNPRHLVRRRGQEARLRCSPMKGHSHVYWYRQLPEEGLKFMVYLQKENIIDESGMPKERFSAEFPKEGPSILRIQQVVRGDSAAYFCASSGTSGRDEQFFGPGTRLTVL.